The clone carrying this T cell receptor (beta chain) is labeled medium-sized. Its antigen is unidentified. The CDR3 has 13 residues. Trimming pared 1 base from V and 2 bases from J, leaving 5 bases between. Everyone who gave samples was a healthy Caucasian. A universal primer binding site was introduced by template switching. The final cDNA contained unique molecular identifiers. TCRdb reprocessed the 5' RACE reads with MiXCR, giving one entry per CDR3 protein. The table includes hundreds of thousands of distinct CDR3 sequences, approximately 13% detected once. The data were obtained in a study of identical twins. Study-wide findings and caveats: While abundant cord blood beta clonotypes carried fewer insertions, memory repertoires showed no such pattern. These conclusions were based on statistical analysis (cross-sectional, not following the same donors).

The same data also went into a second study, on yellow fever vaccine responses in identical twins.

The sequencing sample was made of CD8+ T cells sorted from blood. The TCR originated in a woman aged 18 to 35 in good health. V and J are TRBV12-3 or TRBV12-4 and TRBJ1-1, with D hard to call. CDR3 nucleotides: TGTGCCAGCAGTTTAGGGCCAAACACTGAAGCTTTCTTT. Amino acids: CASSLGPNTEAFF.